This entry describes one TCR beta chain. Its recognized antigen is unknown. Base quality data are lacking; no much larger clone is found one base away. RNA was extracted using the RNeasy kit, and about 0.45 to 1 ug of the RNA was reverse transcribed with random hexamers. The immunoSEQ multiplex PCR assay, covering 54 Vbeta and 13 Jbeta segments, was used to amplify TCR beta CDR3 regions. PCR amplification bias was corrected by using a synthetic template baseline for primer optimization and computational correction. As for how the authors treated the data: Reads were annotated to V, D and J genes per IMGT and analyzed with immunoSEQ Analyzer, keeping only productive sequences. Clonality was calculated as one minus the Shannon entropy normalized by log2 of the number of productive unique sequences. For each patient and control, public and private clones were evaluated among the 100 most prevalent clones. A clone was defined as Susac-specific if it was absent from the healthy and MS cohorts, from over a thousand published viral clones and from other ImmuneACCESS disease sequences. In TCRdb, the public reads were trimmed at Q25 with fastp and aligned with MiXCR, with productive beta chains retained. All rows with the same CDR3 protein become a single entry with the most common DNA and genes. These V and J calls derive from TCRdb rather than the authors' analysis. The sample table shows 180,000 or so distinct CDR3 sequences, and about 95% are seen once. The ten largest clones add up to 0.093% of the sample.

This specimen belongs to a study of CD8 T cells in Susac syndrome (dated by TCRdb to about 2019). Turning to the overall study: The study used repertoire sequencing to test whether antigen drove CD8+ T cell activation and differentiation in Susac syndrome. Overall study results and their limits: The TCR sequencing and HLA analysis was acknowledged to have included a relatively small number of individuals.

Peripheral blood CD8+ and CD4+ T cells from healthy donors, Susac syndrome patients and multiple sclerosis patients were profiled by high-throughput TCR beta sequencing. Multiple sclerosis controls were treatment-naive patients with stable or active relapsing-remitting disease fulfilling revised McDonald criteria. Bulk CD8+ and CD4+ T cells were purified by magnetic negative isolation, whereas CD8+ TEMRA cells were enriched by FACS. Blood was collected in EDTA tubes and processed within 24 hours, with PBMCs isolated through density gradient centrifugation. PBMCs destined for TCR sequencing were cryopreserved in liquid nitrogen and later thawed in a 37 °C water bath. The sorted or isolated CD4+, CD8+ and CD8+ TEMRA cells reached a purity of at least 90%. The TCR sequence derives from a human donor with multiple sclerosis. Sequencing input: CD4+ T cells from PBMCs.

The CDR3 is CAWSVTSGGPPKTQYF. The nucleotide sequence is TGTGCCTGGAGTGTAACTAGCGGGGGGCCTCCAAAGACCCAGTACTTC. This chain joins TRBV30 to TRBJ2-5; 12 of the junction bases match TRBD2. Spanning cysteine to phenylalanine, the CDR3 consists of 16 amino acids. Of all the DNA, just the CDR3 is kept, 48 bases in frame from base 1. V has 0 bases trimmed and J has 6 bases trimmed; junction bases matching no gene number 8. As encoded in the germline V gene (reference sequence), CDR1 is GTSNPN while CDR2 is SVGIG.